This T cell receptor (beta chain) stems from a study of blood T cells in healthy people across ages (dated by TCRdb to between 2015 and 2016). Concerning the study at large: In model experiments, template switching captured about one uniquely barcoded TCR beta cDNA molecule for every two T cells. Donors were grouped into four age groups: young (average roughly 16 years), middle-aged (39), aged (around 60) and long-lived (about 82). Using the same blood draw, the study looked at two additional independent replicas of 1 million unique cDNA reads for two donors, one aged 18 to 29 and the other aged 80 or older. To avoid experimental bias, donors of different ages were randomly spread across the sequencing lanes. To track age-related changes in TCR beta repertoire diversity, the study relied on deep sequencing normalized with unique cDNA molecular identifiers. Beyond this particular receptor, the publication reports: Observed TCR beta diversity correlated strongly with the percentage of naive T cells measured by flow cytometry. Compared with the aged group, the long-lived group had more naive CD4+ T cells, fewer expanded clones and increased TCR diversity, a pattern suggesting age selection. Because donor CMV infection status was unknown, age-related changes in expanded clonotypes were potentially confounded. Bulk unsorted PBMC profiling prevented conclusive comparison of naive and antigen-experienced compartments. Estimates of total diversity based on one million sequenced T cells were considered lower bounds and underestimates. As age increased, observed TCR beta diversity per million T cells dropped in a roughly linear way, and a significant reduction was already evident by age 40.

The germline V gene encodes CDR1 SNHLY and CDR2 FYNNEI. Unmatched junction bases come to 12, with V trimmed by 8 bases and J by 9 bases. Taken from cysteine to phenylalanine, the CDR3 has 13 residues. Only CDR3 DNA is held: 39 bases, read in frame from base 1. The roughly 39 donors, aged about 6 to 95 years, were systemically healthy Caucasian individuals from Russia. Each donor gave approximately 10 milliliters of peripheral blood, collected into EDTA-treated Vacutainer tubes. Ficoll-Paque density-gradient centrifugation was used to isolate PBMCs, with at least 7 million per sample. Total RNA was extracted from PBMCs with Trizol reagent, with at least 5 micrograms obtained per sample. For every donor, an aliquot of PBMCs went through flow cytometry to measure the percentages of naive CD45RAhigh/CD27high T cells. For this clonotype: No cognate antigen has been identified for it. It has no much larger one-base neighbor in the sample; base qualities were not kept.

The library came from 5' RACE. These reads were obtained on an Illumina HiSeq 2500. A second roughly 6 to 11 cycle PCR used a sample-barcoded 5' primer and a J-beta primer mix. Each TCR beta cDNA molecule received a unique molecular identifier from a template-switch 5' adaptor carrying 12 random nucleotides. Each sample yielded at least 2.5 million CDR3-containing paired-end reads. All of the RNA was converted into first-strand cDNA using the Mint cDNA synthesis kit, with a TRBC-specific oligonucleotide serving as the primer. Following uracil-DNA glycosylase treatment, a first 18-cycle PCR with universal primers M1SS and BC2_uni_R was performed on all cDNA. As for the authors' bioinformatics: For normalization, 1 million high-quality reads were randomly selected from each sample, with every read carrying a distinct molecular identifier. Reads with shared molecular identifiers were discarded instead of being binned into consensus sequences. MiTCR, set to a Q25 quality threshold and the strictest error-elimination algorithm, was used for CDR3 identification, clonotype clustering and error correction. A nonparametric unseen species model using Euler transformation provided a lower-bound estimate of total TCR beta diversity. The public reads were run again by TCRdb, first through fastp at Q25 and then through MiXCR, and only productive beta chains were kept. CDR3 protein sequences are deduplicated, and each keeps its most common genes and DNA. TCRdb's processing, not the study's, gives the V and J calls here. In this sample the table shows 600,000 to 800,000 distinct CDR3 sequences, under 65% of which occur a single time. The ten largest account for about 13% of the sample.

The chain uses TRBV2 and TRBJ2-7; the central 8 bases match TRBD1. The sample consisted of blood. The clonotype originates from a woman at least 80 years old in good health. The CDR3 in this case is CASLQQGASAQYF. The DNA sequence is given as TGTGCCAGCTTACAGCAGGGGGCAAGCGCGCAGTACTTC.